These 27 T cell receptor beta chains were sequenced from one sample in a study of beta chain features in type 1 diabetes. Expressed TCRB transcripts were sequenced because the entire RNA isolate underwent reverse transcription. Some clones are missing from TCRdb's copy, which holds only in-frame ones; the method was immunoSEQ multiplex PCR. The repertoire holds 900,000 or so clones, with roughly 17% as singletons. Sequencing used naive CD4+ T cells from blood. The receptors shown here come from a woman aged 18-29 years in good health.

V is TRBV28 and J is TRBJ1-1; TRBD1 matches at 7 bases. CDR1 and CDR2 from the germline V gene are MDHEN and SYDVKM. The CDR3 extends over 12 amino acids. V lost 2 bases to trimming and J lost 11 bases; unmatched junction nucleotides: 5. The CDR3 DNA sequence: TGTGCCAGCAGTTTAACAGGGGAGTTGGCTTTCTTT. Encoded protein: CASSLTGELAFF.

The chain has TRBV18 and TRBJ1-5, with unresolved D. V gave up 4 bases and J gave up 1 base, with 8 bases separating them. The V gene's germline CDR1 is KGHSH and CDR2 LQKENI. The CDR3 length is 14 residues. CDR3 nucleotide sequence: TGTGCCAGCTCACAGATGGGGAGCAATCAGCCCCAGCATTTT. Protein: CASSQMGSNQPQHF.

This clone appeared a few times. In DNA, the CDR3 is TGTGCCAGTAGTATAGGCAGGGAGACCGGGGAGCTGTTTTTT. Translating gives CASSIGRETGELFF. V is TRBV19 and J is TRBJ2-2; D is perhaps TRBD1 or TRBD2 (5 bases each). Trimming pared 1 base from V and 5 bases from J, leaving 8 bases between. The germline V gene has CDR1 LNHDA and CDR2 SQIVND (reference sequence). The CDR3 totals 14 residues.

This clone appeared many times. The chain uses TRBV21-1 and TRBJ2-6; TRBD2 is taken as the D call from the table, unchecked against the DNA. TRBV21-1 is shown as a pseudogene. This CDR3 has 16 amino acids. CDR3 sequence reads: CASSKGEDSGANVLTF. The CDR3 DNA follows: TGTGCCAGCAGCAAAGGGGAGGATTCTGGGGCCAACGTCCTGACTTTC.

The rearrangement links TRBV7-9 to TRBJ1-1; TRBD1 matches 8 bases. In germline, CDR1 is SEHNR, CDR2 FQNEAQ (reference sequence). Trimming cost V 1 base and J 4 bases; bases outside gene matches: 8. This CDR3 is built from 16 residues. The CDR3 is CASSLGTRGLVTEAFF. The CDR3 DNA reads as TGTGCCAGCAGCTTAGGTACCAGGGGGCTGGTCACTGAAGCTTTCTTT. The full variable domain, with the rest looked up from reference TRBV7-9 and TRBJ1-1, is DTGVSQNPRHKITKRGQNVTFRCDPISEHNRLYWYRQTLGQGPEFLTYFQNEAQLEKSRLLSDRFSAERPKGSFSTLEIQRTEQGDSAMYLCASSLGTRGLVTEAFFGQGTRLTVV.

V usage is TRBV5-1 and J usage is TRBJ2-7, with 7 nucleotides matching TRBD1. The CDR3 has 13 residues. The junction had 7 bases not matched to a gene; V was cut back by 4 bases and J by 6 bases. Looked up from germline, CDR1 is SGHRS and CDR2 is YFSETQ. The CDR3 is CASSERTGFEQYF. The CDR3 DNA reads TGCGCCAGCAGCGAGAGGACAGGATTCGAGCAGTACTTC.

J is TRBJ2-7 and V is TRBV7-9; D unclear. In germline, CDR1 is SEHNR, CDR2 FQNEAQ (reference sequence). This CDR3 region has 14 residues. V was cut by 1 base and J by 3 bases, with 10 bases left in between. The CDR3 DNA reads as TGTGCCAGCAGCTTAGTGGGTCTACGCTACGAGCAGTACTTC. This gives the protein CASSLVGLRYEQYF.

DNA of the CDR3: TGTGCCAGCAAGCGGACGGTGGGCTCCTACGAGCAGTACTTC. Translated: CASKRTVGSYEQYF. The chain links TRBV28 to TRBJ2-7, with a weak D call TRBD2 (5 bases). Per the germline V gene, CDR1 is MDHEN and CDR2 is SYDVKM. This CDR3 is 14 amino acids long. V lost 7 bases, J lost 0 bases, and 13 bases lay in between.

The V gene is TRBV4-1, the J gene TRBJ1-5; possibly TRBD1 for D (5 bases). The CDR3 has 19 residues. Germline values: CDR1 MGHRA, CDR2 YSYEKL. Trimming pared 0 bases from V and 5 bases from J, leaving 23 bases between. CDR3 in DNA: TGCGCCAGCAGCCAAGATCTTGGGGGAAACAGACAACCATATCAGCCCCAGCATTTT. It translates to CASSQDLGGNRQPYQPQHF.

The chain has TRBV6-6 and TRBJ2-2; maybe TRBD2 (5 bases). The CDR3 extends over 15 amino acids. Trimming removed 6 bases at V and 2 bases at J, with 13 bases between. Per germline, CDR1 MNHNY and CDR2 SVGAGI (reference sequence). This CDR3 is CASRALALNTGELFF. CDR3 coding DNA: TGTGCCAGCAGGGCATTAGCGCTTAACACCGGGGAGCTGTTTTTT.

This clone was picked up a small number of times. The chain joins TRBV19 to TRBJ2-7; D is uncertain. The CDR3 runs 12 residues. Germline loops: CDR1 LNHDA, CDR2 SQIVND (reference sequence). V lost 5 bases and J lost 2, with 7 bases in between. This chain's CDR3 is CASSRVPYEQYF. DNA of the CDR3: TGTGCCAGTAGTCGTGTGCCCTACGAGCAGTACTTC.

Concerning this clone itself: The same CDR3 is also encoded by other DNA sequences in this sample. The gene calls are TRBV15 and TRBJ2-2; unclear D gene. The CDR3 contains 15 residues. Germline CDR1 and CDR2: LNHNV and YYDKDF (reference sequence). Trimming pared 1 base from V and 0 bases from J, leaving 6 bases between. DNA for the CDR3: TGTGCCACCAGCAGAGGACTCGCGAACACCGGGGAGCTGTTTTTT. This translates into CATSRGLANTGELFF.

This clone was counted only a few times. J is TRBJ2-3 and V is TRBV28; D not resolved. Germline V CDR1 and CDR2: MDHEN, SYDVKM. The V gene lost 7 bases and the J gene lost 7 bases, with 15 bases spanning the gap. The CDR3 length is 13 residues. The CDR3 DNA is TGTGCCAGCACTACTGAGCCCGTGAATACGCAGTATTTT. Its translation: CASTTEPVNTQYF.

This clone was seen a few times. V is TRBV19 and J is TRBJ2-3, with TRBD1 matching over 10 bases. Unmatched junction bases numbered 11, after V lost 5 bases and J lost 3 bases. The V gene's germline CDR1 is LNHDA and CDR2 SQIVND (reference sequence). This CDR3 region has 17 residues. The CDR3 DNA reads TGTGCCAGTAGTTCCACCGGGACAGGGGTTTTTACAGATACGCAGTATTTT. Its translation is CASSSTGTGVFTDTQYF.

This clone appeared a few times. This CDR3 is CASSLELANTGELFF. The DNA of the CDR3 is TGTGCCAGCAGCTTAGAGCTGGCTAACACCGGGGAGCTGTTTTTT. The V call is TRBV7-2, the J call TRBJ2-2; D gene unclear. V lost 1 base and J 2 bases, leaving 8 bases between the germline ends. Germline-derived CDR1 and CDR2 are SGHTA and FQGNSA. The CDR3 sequence is 15 residues long.

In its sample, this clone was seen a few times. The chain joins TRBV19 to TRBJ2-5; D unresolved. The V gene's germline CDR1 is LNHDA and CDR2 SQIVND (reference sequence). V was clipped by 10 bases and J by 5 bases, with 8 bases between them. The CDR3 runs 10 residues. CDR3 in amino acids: CATGAETQYF. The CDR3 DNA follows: TGTGCCACCGGAGCGGAGACCCAGTACTTC.

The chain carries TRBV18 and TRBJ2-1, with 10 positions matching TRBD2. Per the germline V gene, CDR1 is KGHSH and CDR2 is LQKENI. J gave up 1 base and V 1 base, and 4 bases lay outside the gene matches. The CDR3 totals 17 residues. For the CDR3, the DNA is TGTGCCAGCTCACCACGAGGACTAGCGGAGTCCTACAATGAGCAGTTCTTC. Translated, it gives CASSPRGLAESYNEQFF.

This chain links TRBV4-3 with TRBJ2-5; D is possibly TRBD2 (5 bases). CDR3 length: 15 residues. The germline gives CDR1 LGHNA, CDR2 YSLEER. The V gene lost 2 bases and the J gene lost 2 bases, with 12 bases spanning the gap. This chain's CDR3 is CASSQNGMRQETQYF. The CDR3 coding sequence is TGCGCCAGCAGCCAAAACGGGATGAGGCAAGAGACCCAGTACTTC.

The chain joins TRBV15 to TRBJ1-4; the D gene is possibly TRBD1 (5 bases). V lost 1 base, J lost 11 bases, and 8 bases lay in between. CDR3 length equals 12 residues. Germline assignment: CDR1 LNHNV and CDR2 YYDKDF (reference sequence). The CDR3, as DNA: TGTGCCACCAGCAGAGTGCGGGACAAACTGTTTTTT. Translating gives CATSRVRDKLFF.

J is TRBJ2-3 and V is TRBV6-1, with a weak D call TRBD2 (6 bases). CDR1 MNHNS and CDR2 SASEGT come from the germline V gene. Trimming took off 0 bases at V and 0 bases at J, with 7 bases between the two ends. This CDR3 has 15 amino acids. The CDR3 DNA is TGTGCCAGCAGTGAAGCCGGACTAAGCACAGATACGCAGTATTTT. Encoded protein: CASSEAGLSTDTQYF.

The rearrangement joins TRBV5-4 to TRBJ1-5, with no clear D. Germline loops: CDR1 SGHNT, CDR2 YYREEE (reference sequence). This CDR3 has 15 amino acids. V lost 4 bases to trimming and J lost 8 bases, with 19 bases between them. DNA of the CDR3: TGTGCCAGCAGCCAAGAATTTCGGGAGTCTGAGCCCCAGCATTTT. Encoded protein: CASSQEFRESEPQHF.

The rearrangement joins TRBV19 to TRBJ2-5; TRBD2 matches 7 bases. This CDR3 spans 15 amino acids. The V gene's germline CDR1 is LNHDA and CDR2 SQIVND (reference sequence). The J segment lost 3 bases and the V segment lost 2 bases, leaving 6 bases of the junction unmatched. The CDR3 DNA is TGTGCCAGTAGTATAAGTTGGCTAGCGGAAGAGACCCAGTACTTC. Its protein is CASSISWLAEETQYF.

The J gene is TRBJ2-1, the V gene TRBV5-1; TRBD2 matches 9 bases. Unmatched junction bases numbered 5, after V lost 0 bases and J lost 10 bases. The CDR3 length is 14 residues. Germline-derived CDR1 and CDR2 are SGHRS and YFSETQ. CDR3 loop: CASSLGLAGTEQFF. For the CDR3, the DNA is TGCGCCAGCAGCTTGGGCCTAGCGGGAACAGAGCAGTTCTTC.

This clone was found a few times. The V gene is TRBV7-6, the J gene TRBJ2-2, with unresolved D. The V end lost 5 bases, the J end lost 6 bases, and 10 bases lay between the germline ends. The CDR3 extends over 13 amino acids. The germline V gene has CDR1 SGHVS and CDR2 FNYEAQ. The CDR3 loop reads CASSPLLAGELFF. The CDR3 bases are TGTGCCAGCAGCCCACTATTAGCCGGGGAGCTGTTTTTT.

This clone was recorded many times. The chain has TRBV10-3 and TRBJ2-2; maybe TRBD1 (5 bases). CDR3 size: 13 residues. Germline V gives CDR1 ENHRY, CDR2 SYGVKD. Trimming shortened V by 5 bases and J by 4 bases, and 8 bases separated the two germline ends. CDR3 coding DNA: TGTGCCATCAGTCAGGGTGTCACCGGGGAGCTGTTTTTT. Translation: CAISQGVTGELFF.

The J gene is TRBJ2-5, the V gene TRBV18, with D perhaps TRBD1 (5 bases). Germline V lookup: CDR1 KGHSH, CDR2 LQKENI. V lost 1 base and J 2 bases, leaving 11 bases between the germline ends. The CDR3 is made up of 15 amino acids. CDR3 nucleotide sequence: TGTGCCAGCTCACCACTAACAGGACCACAAGAGACCCAGTACTTC. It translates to CASSPLTGPQETQYF.

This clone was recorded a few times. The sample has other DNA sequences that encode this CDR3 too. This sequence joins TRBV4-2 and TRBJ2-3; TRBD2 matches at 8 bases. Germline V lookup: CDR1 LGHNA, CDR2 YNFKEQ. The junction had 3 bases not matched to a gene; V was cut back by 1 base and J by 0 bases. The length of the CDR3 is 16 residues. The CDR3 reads CASSQGASGSTDTQYF. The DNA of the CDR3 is TGTGCCAGCAGCCAAGGTGCTAGCGGGAGCACAGATACGCAGTATTTT.